The entry that follows covers one T cell receptor (beta chain) sequence. Its antigen is undetermined. The record originates from a study of cytomegalovirus exposure and HLA in healthy donors. The primer mix had 60 Vbeta and 13 Jbeta primers. TCRdb keeps only in-frame clones here, not all; method: immunoSEQ multiplex PCR. The table has 150,000 to 200,000 clones, about three quarters seen once. General study results and limits: Reports credit the classifier with highly specific, highly sensitive diagnosis of cytomegalovirus status. In terms of immune exposure information, only CMV serostatus was available. Analysis was performed later, and it showed HLA-associated TCR beta chains to be more clonally expanded than equally common others. A later analysis linked a missense DCLRE1C variant to TCR beta V- and J-gene trimming.

This receptor was taken from a man aged 18-30 years in good health and CMV-seropositive. Sequenced sample: PBMCs.

Here the CDR3 DNA reads TGTGCCAGGGACAGGGGGCTAACTGACACTGAAGCTTTCTTT. Translating gives CARDRGLTDTEAFF. The chain is built from TRBV2 and TRBJ1-1; TRBD1 agrees at 11 bases. CDR3 size: 14 residues. Per the germline V gene, CDR1 is SNHLY and CDR2 is FYNNEI. V was clipped by 9 bases and J by 3 bases; unmatched bases: 6.